Following are 25 T cell receptor beta chains from one sample sequenced in a study of blood T cell repertoires in COVID-19. Sequenced by immunoSEQ multiplex PCR; TCRdb stores in-frame clones only, minus some. Found here are roughly 220,000 clones, approximately 83% of them singletons; the top ten hold 2.3%. The specimen was peripheral blood. Every receptor here comes from an older woman with acute or convalescent COVID-19.

V is TRBV29-1 and J is TRBJ2-4, with D perhaps TRBD1 (5 bases). The germline CDR1 and CDR2 sequences are SQVTM and ANQGSEA. CDR3 length: 12 amino acids. Trimming removed 5 bases at V and 8 bases at J, with 13 bases between. CDR3 sequence reads: CSVTASGHIQYF. In DNA, the CDR3 is TGCAGCGTTACAGCCTCAGGGCACATTCAGTACTTC.

CDR3 sequence: CASSSLQGRNTEAFF. In DNA, the CDR3 is TGCGCCAGCAGCTCGTTACAGGGGCGGAACACTGAAGCTTTCTTT. The rearrangement uses TRBV5-1 and TRBJ1-1, with 7 nucleotides matching TRBD1. J gave up 1 base and V 3 bases, and 6 bases lay outside the gene matches. Germline-derived CDR1 and CDR2 are SGHRS and YFSETQ. The CDR3 runs to 15 residues.

The chain joins TRBV30 to TRBJ2-7; 8 bases are shared with TRBD1. V was pared by 5 bases and J by 3 bases, with 0 bases of the junction left unmatched. Germline V gene sequence: CDR1 GTSNPN, CDR2 SVGIG (reference sequence). The CDR3 is made up of 11 amino acids. CDR3 loop: CAWGQGYEQYF. The CDR3 DNA reads as TGTGCCTGGGGACAGGGCTACGAGCAGTACTTC.

V is TRBV30 and J is TRBJ1-5; tentative D call: TRBD1 (6 bases). V lost 0 bases and J lost 3, with 9 bases in between. This CDR3 has 14 amino acids. Germline CDR1 reads GTSNPN; CDR2 reads SVGIG (reference sequence). CDR3 protein: CAWSVGTTNQPQHF. The CDR3 bases are TGTGCCTGGAGTGTTGGGACAACCAATCAGCCCCAGCATTTT.

This chain joins TRBV13 and TRBJ2-1; tentative D call: TRBD1 (7 bases). V shed 5 bases and J shed 6 bases, with 11 bases lying between them. Germline values: CDR1 PRHDT, CDR2 FYEKMQ (reference sequence). This CDR3 comprises 13 residues. The CDR3 DNA sequence: TGTGCCAGCAGCCCAGGGGGGCCCAATGAGCAGTTCTTC. Translated: CASSPGGPNEQFF.

With regard to this clone: The DNA is left out, because the CDR3 cannot be placed on it with certainty; the CDR3 is given as TCRdb lists it. The chain couples TRBV21-1 to TRBJ1-2; the table's D call, TRBD1, has no DNA check behind it. TRBV21-1 is noted as a pseudogene. The CDR3 extends over 19 residues, inclusive of both ends. The CDR3 sequence is CASSNLGNFGPGTNYGYTF.

This clone has a single count. V gene TRBV3-1 (or the pseudogene TRBV3-2) combines with J gene TRBJ1-3; 8 bases match TRBD1. CDR3 size: 15 residues. Germline CDR1 is LGHDT and CDR2 is YNNKEL (reference sequence). Unmatched junction bases numbered 11, after V lost 6 bases and J lost 7 bases. The CDR3 here is CASRPSGTGSNTIYF. CDR3 DNA sequence: TGTGCCAGCAGACCCTCCGGGACAGGAAGTAACACCATATATTTT.

Judged by abundance, this clone is medium-sized. The chain uses TRBV6-1 and TRBJ2-7, with 10 bases matching TRBD1. V lost 1 base and J lost 5; bases outside the gene matches: 5. The CDR3 runs 15 residues. Germline values: CDR1 MNHNS, CDR2 SASEGT. In DNA, the CDR3 is TGTGCCAGCAGTGAAGGGGGACAGGGGAGAGACGAGCAGTACTTC. Translation gives CASSEGGQGRDEQYF.

The gene calls are TRBV10-3 and TRBJ1-6; D uncertain. V was clipped by 0 bases and J by 7 bases, with 4 bases between them. Germline loops: CDR1 ENHRY, CDR2 SYGVKD. The CDR3 is 13 amino acids. The CDR3 nucleotides are TGTGCCATCAGTGAGTCGGGCAATTCACCCCTCCACTTT. This sequence encodes CAISESGNSPLHF.

The rearrangement joins TRBV28 to TRBJ1-1, with a tentative D call TRBD1 (6 bases). V was trimmed by 6 bases and J by 4 bases, leaving 12 bases between them. Germline lookup yields CDR1 MDHEN and CDR2 SYDVKM. CDR3 size: 13 residues. This chain's CDR3 is CASRNRVITEAFF. The DNA of the CDR3 is TGTGCCAGCAGGAACAGGGTGATCACTGAAGCTTTCTTT.

The chain has TRBV19 and TRBJ1-4; perhaps TRBD1 as D (5 bases). The V and J ends lost 10 bases and 0 bases respectively, with 12 bases between them. The CDR3 contains 14 residues. The germline V gene has CDR1 LNHDA and CDR2 SQIVND (reference sequence). CDR3: CATGGGATNEKLFF. CDR3 nucleotides: TGTGCCACCGGCGGAGGGGCAACTAATGAAAAACTGTTTTTT.

V and J are TRBV4-1 and TRBJ1-2; 9 bases are shared with TRBD1. The CDR3 spans 15 residues. CDR1 MGHRA and CDR2 YSYEKL come from the germline V gene. V lost 5 bases and J lost 3; bases outside the gene matches: 7. DNA for the CDR3: TGCGCCAGCAGCTTACGGACAGGGGAGCACTATGGCTACACCTTC. Its protein is CASSLRTGEHYGYTF.

This chain uses TRBV11-3 with TRBJ1-5, with D unclear. CDR1 is SGHNT and CDR2 is YENEEA in the germline V gene. With 2 bases removed from V and 5 bases from J, the gap between germline ends came to 4 bases. CDR3 size: 12 residues. The CDR3 DNA reads as TGTGCCAGCAGCTTAAAGCATCAGCCCCAGCATTTT. Encoded protein: CASSLKHQPQHF.

V is TRBV30 and J is TRBJ1-1, with a tentative D call TRBD1 (6 bases). CDR3 length: 14 residues. In germline, CDR1 is GTSNPN, CDR2 SVGIG (reference sequence). Trimming took off 3 bases at V and 6 bases at J, with 17 bases between the two ends. The CDR3 nucleotides are TGTGCCTGGAGCCGGGTCATAGGGGGGGCTGAAGCTTTCTTT. Encoded protein: CAWSRVIGGAEAFF.

This clone was observed a single time. The genes are TRBV4-2 and TRBJ1-5; 10 bases match TRBD1. CDR3 length: 15 residues. With 1 base clipped from V and 6 bases from J, the junction kept 3 bases outside the gene matches. Germline V lookup: CDR1 LGHNA, CDR2 YNFKEQ. As DNA, the CDR3 is TGTGCCAGCAGCCAAGGAGACAGGGGGCTTCAGCCCCAGCATTTT. This codes for CASSQGDRGLQPQHF.

V gene TRBV28 combines with J gene TRBJ1-2; D unclear. Germline loops: CDR1 MDHEN, CDR2 SYDVKM. The V gene lost 11 bases and the J gene lost 2 bases, with 12 bases spanning the gap. The CDR3 contains 12 residues. This CDR3 is CAVGRRNYGYTF. CDR3 bases: TGTGCCGTGGGGAGACGAAACTATGGCTACACCTTC.

This chain connects TRBV2 to TRBJ2-2; tentatively, D is TRBD2 (6 bases). CDR3 length equals 14 residues. Germline loops: CDR1 SNHLY, CDR2 FYNNEI. Trimming stripped 5 bases from V and 5 bases from J, with 12 bases between. The CDR3 DNA follows: TGTGCCAGCAGTTCCAGGCGGGAAACCGGGGAGCTGTTTTTT. It translates to CASSSRRETGELFF.

J is TRBJ2-1 and V is TRBV14; 9 bases agree with TRBD1. V lost 0 bases and J lost 2; bases outside the gene matches: 8. The CDR3 length is 18 residues. Germline V gene lookup returns CDR1 SGHDN and CDR2 FVKESK. CDR3 amino acids: CASSQDPRTGDTYNEQFF. The DNA for the CDR3 is TGTGCCAGCAGCCAAGATCCGCGGACAGGGGACACCTACAATGAGCAGTTCTTC.

This clone is a singleton in its sample. At one end the junction does not follow the germline gene, possibly because of a read error. The chain has TRBV7-9 and TRBJ2-1; the D gene is possibly TRBD2 (5 bases). CDR1 is SEHNR and CDR2 is FQNEAQ in the germline V gene (reference sequence). The CDR3 sequence is 11 residues long. The CDR3 nucleotides are TGCTGTGGGAGCTCCTACAATGAGCAGTTCTTC. Amino acids: CCGSSYNEQFF.

The rearrangement uses TRBV18 and TRBJ2-1; 11 positions agree with TRBD2. This CDR3 has 18 residues. Germline-derived CDR1 and CDR2 are KGHSH and LQKENI. Trimming removed 3 bases from V and 0 bases from J; junction bases left unmatched: 7. Here the CDR3 reads CASSPARLAGLSYNEQFF. CDR3 nucleotide sequence: TGTGCCAGCTCACCCGCTCGACTAGCGGGGCTCTCCTACAATGAGCAGTTCTTC.

This rearrangement joins TRBV19 to TRBJ2-3; 13 bases fit TRBD2. Germline trimming cut 5 bases from V and 3 bases from J; bases unmatched to any gene: 2. CDR3 length: 15 residues. CDR1 is LNHDA and CDR2 is SQIVND in the germline V gene (reference sequence). CDR3 sequence: CASSAGLAGTDTQYF. In DNA, the CDR3 is TGTGCCAGTAGTGCGGGACTAGCGGGGACAGATACGCAGTATTTT.

The chain employs TRBV2 and TRBJ2-5, with TRBD2 matching 9 bases. After removal of 5 bases from V and 5 bases from J, the junction contained 6 bases not matched to a gene. The CDR3 is 14 amino acids. In germline, CDR1 is SNHLY, CDR2 FYNNEI. The DNA of the CDR3 is TGTGCCAGCAGTTTAGCTAGCGGGGCGGAGACCCAGTACTTC. Translation: CASSLASGAETQYF.

The chain uses TRBV12-3 or TRBV12-4 and TRBJ1-1; D is unresolved. This CDR3 has 12 amino acids. Trimming took 6 bases from V and 10 from J, leaving 15 bases between them. CDR3: CASSRGREGAFF. The CDR3, as DNA: TGTGCCAGCAGCCGCGGGCGGGAGGGAGCTTTCTTT.

The chain couples TRBV15 to TRBJ2-5, with 8 bases matching TRBD1. Trimming cost V 0 bases and J 2 bases; bases outside gene matches: 2. Germline V lookup: CDR1 LNHNV, CDR2 YYDKDF (reference sequence). The CDR3 is 15 residues long. The chain's CDR3 is CATSRDRGLQETQYF. Written as DNA, the CDR3 is TGTGCCACCAGCAGAGACAGGGGGCTGCAAGAGACCCAGTACTTC.

The chain uses TRBV9 and TRBJ2-2; TRBD2 agrees at 8 bases. Germline assignment: CDR1 SGDLS and CDR2 YYNGEE. The CDR3 totals 15 residues. Trimming took 2 bases from V and 6 from J; bases not matched to a gene: 6. The CDR3: CASSVSAGEAGELFF. The CDR3 DNA reads TGTGCCAGCAGCGTGTCAGCGGGGGAGGCCGGGGAGCTGTTTTTT.